This T cell receptor (beta chain) was retrieved from a study of cytomegalovirus exposure and HLA in healthy donors. For the study at large: When 350 to 400 donors were genotyped, approximately 80% of them were found to fall in the Caucasian-associated ancestry cluster.

The V gene's germline CDR1 is SGHRS and CDR2 YFSETQ. The ends were cut back, 0 bases at V and 4 bases at J, with 11 bases in the middle. The CDR3 loop spans 14 amino acids. As for this clone: As yet, its antigen is unknown. The identical CDR3 is also encoded by other nucleotide sequences in the sample.

PCR primers comprised 60 Vbeta and 13 Jbeta primers. Using immunoSEQ multiplex PCR, the repertoire was profiled, and TCRdb retains in-frame clones only, with some absent. The table has about 110,000 clones, around 77% seen once; the top ten hold 5% to 5.5%. Findings and caveats of the study: As confirmed in vitro, a few CMV-associated chains were specific for CMV antigens. The study recorded some 160 TCR beta chains that were cytomegalovirus-associated.

Sequenced sample: PBMCs. The sequence came from a woman between 25 and 40 years old in good health and CMV-seropositive. The J gene is TRBJ2-7, the V gene TRBV5-1; tentatively, D is TRBD2 (5 bases). CDR3 bases: TGCGCCAGCAGCTTGGGAGGGTCGGGGTACGAGCAGTACTTC. Translated, it gives CASSLGGSGYEQYF.